This TCR beta chain was sequenced during a study of blood T cell repertoires in COVID-19. The wider study: The origin of the acute and convalescent COVID-19 samples was the United States, Italy and Spain. PBMCs, B-cell-depleted T cells, or T cells provided the cDNA or gDNA that made up the material.

This clone occurred once. As handled by the study authors: Amplification of reference gene primers was used by the study to estimate nucleated cell counts. Using immunoSEQ multiplex PCR, the repertoire was profiled, and TCRdb retains in-frame clones only, with some absent. That table furnishes V, J and clone size, whereas the DNA furnished D and trimming. The data hold approximately 300,000 clones, with 92% observed a single time. The V end was cut by 3 bases, the J end by 0 bases, with 12 bases between. The CDR3 is 16 residues long. In germline, CDR1 is SEHNR, CDR2 FQNEAQ (reference sequence). Recruits, aged about 18 to 89 years, lived in 25 or so US areas.

The sample consisted of PBMCs or T cells enriched from blood (not recorded which). The gene calls are TRBV7-9 and TRBJ1-3, with D possibly TRBD1 on 6 matching bases. This sequence originates from a woman aged 30 to 39 who had recovered from COVID-19. The CDR3 here is CASSFRTEISGNTIYF. CDR3 coding DNA: TGTGCCAGCAGCTTCAGGACAGAGATCTCTGGAAACACCATATATTTT.